A selection of T cell receptor beta chains follows, all from one sample in a study of cytomegalovirus exposure and HLA in healthy donors. Clones were sequenced by immunoSEQ multiplex PCR, and TCRdb holds only the in-frame ones, with some missing. The data hold 160,000 or so clones, with around 83% observed a single time. Sequenced sample: PBMCs. These receptors originate from a man aged 45 to 65 in good health and CMV-seropositive. Each CDR3 is given with its conserved first and last residue. The order of the fields is clone size, D gene, V gene, J gene, CDR3 protein, CDR3 DNA. The D gene is left open where the match is weak. Clone sizes are given selectively: once, few, many, or a class where the clone is expanded.

clone_size: -; d_call: TRBD2; v_call: TRBV7-9; j_call: TRBJ2-1; cdr3_aa: CASSSPNSPGLDEQFF; cdr3_nt: TGTGCCAGCAGCTCTCCTAACAGCCCGGGACTAGATGAGCAGTTCTTC
clone_size: -; d_call: -; v_call: TRBV13; j_call: TRBJ2-1; cdr3_aa: CASSFLTDRSYNEQFF; cdr3_nt: TGTGCCAGCAGCTTCCTTACTGACAGGAGTTACAATGAGCAGTTCTTC
clone_size: -; d_call: -; v_call: TRBV29-1; j_call: TRBJ1-5; cdr3_aa: CSVGRDNNQPQHF; cdr3_nt: TGCAGCGTTGGCCGGGACAACAATCAGCCCCAGCATTTT
clone_size: -; d_call: TRBD2; v_call: TRBV9; j_call: TRBJ2-1; cdr3_aa: CASSGGRAAYNEQFF; cdr3_nt: TGTGCCAGCAGCGGCGGGAGGGCCGCATACAATGAGCAGTTCTTC
clone_size: -; d_call: -; v_call: TRBV19; j_call: TRBJ1-2; cdr3_aa: CASSPSGGLVYGYTF; cdr3_nt: TGTGCCAGTAGCCCATCGGGGGGGCTCGTCTATGGCTACACCTTC
clone_size: -; d_call: -; v_call: TRBV2; j_call: TRBJ2-3; cdr3_aa: CASSADRGSDTQYF; cdr3_nt: TGTGCCAGCAGTGCTGACCGGGGGTCAGATACGCAGTATTTT
clone_size: -; d_call: TRBD1; v_call: TRBV5-5; j_call: TRBJ2-7; cdr3_aa: CASSPLQGAGGQYF; cdr3_nt: TGTGCCAGCAGCCCCCTACAGGGGGCAGGGGGGCAGTACTTC
clone_size: -; d_call: -; v_call: TRBV10-3; j_call: TRBJ2-1; cdr3_aa: CAISDRGGAFNEQFF; cdr3_nt: TGTGCCATCAGTGATAGGGGGGGGGCCTTCAATGAGCAGTTCTTC
clone_size: few; d_call: TRBD2; v_call: TRBV6-8; j_call: TRBJ2-3; cdr3_aa: CASSRGLAGGPDSTDTQYF; cdr3_nt: TGTGCCAGCAGCCGCGGACTAGCGGGAGGGCCGGATAGCACAGATACGCAGTATTTT
clone_size: once; d_call: TRBD1; v_call: TRBV29-1; j_call: TRBJ2-7; cdr3_aa: CSVKQGAGEQYF; cdr3_nt: TGCAGCGTGAAACAGGGGGCGGGAGAGCAGTACTTC
clone_size: -; d_call: TRBD1; v_call: TRBV5-6; j_call: TRBJ1-6; cdr3_aa: CASRVQGAHYNSPLHF; cdr3_nt: TGTGCCAGCAGGGTACAGGGGGCACACTATAATTCACCCCTCCACTTT
clone_size: -; d_call: TRBD1; v_call: TRBV15; j_call: TRBJ2-2; cdr3_aa: CATSRVTGGPGELFF; cdr3_nt: TGTGCCACCAGCAGAGTAACAGGGGGGCCCGGGGAGCTGTTTTTT
clone_size: -; d_call: TRBD1; v_call: TRBV27; j_call: TRBJ2-1; cdr3_aa: CASSFFMTGGANEQFF; cdr3_nt: TGTGCCAGCAGTTTTTTCATGACAGGGGGGGCCAATGAGCAGTTCTTC
clone_size: -; d_call: -; v_call: TRBV2; j_call: TRBJ2-1; cdr3_aa: CASRGGYNEQFF; cdr3_nt: TGTGCCAGCAGAGGAGGCTACAATGAGCAGTTCTTC
clone_size: once; d_call: TRBD1; v_call: TRBV28; j_call: TRBJ1-1; cdr3_aa: CASSSGQGPLEAFF; cdr3_nt: TGTGCCAGCAGTTCGGGACAGGGGCCCCTTGAAGCTTTCTTT
clone_size: few; d_call: -; v_call: TRBV10-3; j_call: TRBJ1-2; cdr3_aa: CATRGGKDYGYTF; cdr3_nt: TGTGCCACCCGGGGAGGGAAGGACTATGGCTACACCTTC
clone_size: -; d_call: TRBD1; v_call: TRBV18; j_call: TRBJ1-1; cdr3_aa: CASSFGQGGNTEAFF; cdr3_nt: TGTGCCAGCTCGTTCGGACAGGGAGGGAACACTGAAGCTTTCTTT
clone_size: -; d_call: TRBD2; v_call: TRBV6-4; j_call: TRBJ2-1; cdr3_aa: CASSDFLGGGEQFF; cdr3_nt: TGTGCCAGCAGTGACTTTCTCGGGGGGGGTGAGCAGTTCTTC
clone_size: once; d_call: -; v_call: TRBV29-1; j_call: TRBJ2-3; cdr3_aa: CSVEVSTDTQYF; cdr3_nt: TGCAGCGTTGAAGTAAGCACAGATACGCAGTATTTT
clone_size: few; d_call: TRBD1; v_call: TRBV4-2; j_call: TRBJ1-2; cdr3_aa: CASSQGDRRGYTF; cdr3_nt: TGTGCCAGCAGCCAAGGGGACAGGCGTGGCTACACCTTC
clone_size: -; d_call: TRBD2; v_call: TRBV7-9; j_call: TRBJ2-5; cdr3_aa: CASSLGLALQETQYF; cdr3_nt: TGTGCCAGCAGCCTGGGACTAGCGTTGCAAGAGACCCAGTACTTC
clone_size: -; d_call: TRBD1; v_call: TRBV7-7; j_call: TRBJ2-7; cdr3_aa: CASSQGTGGKYEQYF; cdr3_nt: TGTGCCAGCAGCCAAGGGACAGGGGGCAAGTACGAGCAGTACTTC
clone_size: -; d_call: TRBD1; v_call: TRBV4-3; j_call: TRBJ2-7; cdr3_aa: CASSQDVRDSAQQYF; cdr3_nt: TGCGCCAGCAGCCAAGATGTAAGGGACAGTGCCCAGCAGTACTTC
clone_size: -; d_call: TRBD1; v_call: TRBV18; j_call: TRBJ2-2; cdr3_aa: CASSLDRANTGELFF; cdr3_nt: TGTGCCAGCTCCCTTGACAGGGCGAACACCGGGGAGCTGTTTTTT
clone_size: -; d_call: -; v_call: TRBV29-1; j_call: TRBJ2-1; cdr3_aa: CSHNNYSYNEQFF; cdr3_nt: TGCAGCCACAACAACTACTCCTACAATGAGCAGTTCTTC
clone_size: -; d_call: -; v_call: TRBV6-5; j_call: TRBJ1-1; cdr3_aa: CASSYSVTSTEAFF; cdr3_nt: TGTGCCAGCAGTTACTCGGTCACATCAACTGAAGCTTTCTTT
clone_size: -; d_call: -; v_call: TRBV6-5; j_call: TRBJ1-1; cdr3_aa: CASAGTPNTEAFF; cdr3_nt: TGTGCCAGCGCCGGGACACCGAACACTGAAGCTTTCTTT
clone_size: -; d_call: -; v_call: TRBV18; j_call: TRBJ1-1; cdr3_aa: CASSPPGTMNTEAFF; cdr3_nt: TGTGCCAGCTCACCCCCGGGGACAATGAACACTGAAGCTTTCTTT
clone_size: -; d_call: -; v_call: TRBV6-1; j_call: TRBJ1-5; cdr3_aa: CASKINSNQPQHF; cdr3_nt: TGTGCCAGCAAAATCAATAGCAATCAGCCCCAGCATTTT
clone_size: -; d_call: TRBD2; v_call: TRBV2; j_call: TRBJ2-5; cdr3_aa: CASRPGGETQYF; cdr3_nt: TGTGCCAGCAGGCCGGGGGGAGAGACCCAGTACTTC
clone_size: -; d_call: -; v_call: TRBV5-4; j_call: TRBJ2-5; cdr3_aa: CASRVGTEETQYF; cdr3_nt: TGTGCCAGCAGGGTAGGTACAGAAGAGACCCAGTACTTC
clone_size: few; d_call: -; v_call: TRBV5-1; j_call: TRBJ2-2; cdr3_aa: CASSFSGELFF; cdr3_nt: TGCGCCAGCAGCTTCAGCGGGGAGCTGTTTTTT
clone_size: -; d_call: -; v_call: TRBV5-1; j_call: TRBJ1-2; cdr3_aa: CASSLEAERGYGYTF; cdr3_nt: TGCGCCAGCAGCTTGGAAGCGGAACGGGGCTATGGCTACACCTTC
clone_size: -; d_call: -; v_call: TRBV2; j_call: TRBJ1-4; cdr3_aa: CASSVEGREKLFF; cdr3_nt: TGTGCCAGCAGTGTAGAGGGGAGGGAAAAACTGTTTTTT
clone_size: few; d_call: -; v_call: TRBV5-1; j_call: TRBJ2-7; cdr3_aa: CASSLGTPLYYEQYF; cdr3_nt: TGCGCCAGCAGCCTCGGGACTCCCCTGTACTACGAGCAGTACTTC
clone_size: -; d_call: TRBD1; v_call: TRBV7-2; j_call: TRBJ1-2; cdr3_aa: CASNKPPIGTGGRYTF; cdr3_nt: TGTGCCAGCAACAAGCCCCCGATCGGGACAGGGGGCCGCTACACCTTC
clone_size: -; d_call: -; v_call: TRBV29-1; j_call: TRBJ1-1; cdr3_aa: CSVQYPEAFF; cdr3_nt: TGCAGCGTCCAGTACCCTGAAGCTTTCTTT